The rows below give T cell receptor beta chains drawn from one sample of a study of blood T cells in healthy people across ages. From the 5' RACE reads, TCRdb called clonotypes with MiXCR, one entry per CDR3 protein. The repertoire holds about 590,000 distinct CDR3 sequences, with approximately 30% as singletons. Sequences were obtained from blood. These receptors were collected from an elderly woman in good health. CDR3s include the opening cysteine and the closing phenylalanine or tryptophan. A D gene is named only where the DNA matches it firmly. Size tells how often a clone was seen (once, few, many) or the class of an expanded clone, and some rows leave it out.

v_call,clone_size,d_call,j_call,cdr3_aa,cdr3_nt
TRBV5-1,many,.,TRBJ2-7,CASSLAGNVPYEQYF,TGCGCCAGCAGCTTGGCAGGGAACGTCCCCTACGAGCAGTACTTC
TRBV20-1,few,TRBD2,TRBJ2-1,CSARLPSGKSSYNEQFF,TGCAGTGCTAGACTGCCTAGCGGGAAGAGCTCCTACAATGAGCAGTTCTTC
TRBV4-3,once,.,TRBJ2-1,CASSQDNEQFF,TGCGCCAGCAGCCAAGACAATGAGCAGTTCTTC
TRBV5-4,many,TRBD1,TRBJ1-6,CASSLVGDRNSPLHF,TGTGCCAGCAGCTTGGTAGGGGACAGGAATTCACCCCTCCACTTT
TRBV14,.,TRBD1,TRBJ1-1,CASSPDRVVTDTEAFF,TGTGCCAGCAGCCCTGACAGGGTAGTTACGGACACTGAAGCTTTCTTT
TRBV9,many,TRBD1,TRBJ2-1,CASSPEGQGFGNEQFF,TGTGCCAGCAGCCCGGAAGGACAGGGGTTCGGCAATGAGCAGTTCTTC
TRBV3-1,few,TRBD1,TRBJ1-1,CASSQGLTGVMGTEAFF,TGTGCCAGCAGCCAAGGGCTCACAGGGGTAATGGGGACTGAAGCTTTCTTT
TRBV20-1,.,.,TRBJ2-1,CSARAPLLANEQFF,TGCAGTGCTAGAGCCCCGTTGCTAGCCAATGAGCAGTTCTTC
TRBV7-9,.,.,TRBJ2-1,CASSPKPPGYNEQFF,TGTGCCAGCAGCCCTAAGCCTCCGGGCTACAATGAGCAGTTCTTC
TRBV30,many,.,TRBJ2-3,CAWSLGGPTDTQYF,TGTGCCTGGAGCTTGGGGGGGCCCACAGATACGCAGTATTTT
TRBV28,.,TRBD1,TRBJ1-2,CASSGQGATYGYTF,TGTGCCAGCAGTGGACAGGGGGCGACCTATGGCTACACCTTC
TRBV6-5,many,.,TRBJ2-3,CASSKAHRDTQYF,TGTGCCAGCAGCAAAGCCCATCGGGATACGCAGTATTTT
TRBV7-9,.,.,TRBJ2-2,CASSSWEPYTGELFF,TGTGCCAGCAGCTCGTGGGAGCCCTACACCGGGGAGCTGTTTTTT
TRBV7-2,many,.,TRBJ1-2,CASSLAGGAYGYTF,TGTGCCAGCAGCTTAGCAGGGGGGGCCTATGGCTACACCTTC
TRBV7-3,few,TRBD1,TRBJ1-1,CASSWRQGTEAFF,TGTGCCAGCAGCTGGCGACAGGGAACTGAAGCTTTCTTT
TRBV20-1,.,.,TRBJ2-2,CSARGSRGGPGTGELFF,TGCAGTGCTAGAGGCTCTAGAGGGGGGCCGGGCACCGGGGAGCTGTTTTTT
TRBV2,.,.,TRBJ2-6,CASLRAPSGGANVPTF,TGTGCCAGCCTCCGGGCTCCAAGTGGGGGGGCCAACGTCCCGACTTTC
TRBV12-3/TRBV12-4,once,.,TRBJ2-3,CASSLGSHSTDTQYF,TGTGCCAGCAGTTTAGGCAGTCATAGCACAGATACGCAGTATTTT
TRBV5-6,many,.,TRBJ1-2,CASSFSKYYGYTF,TGTGCCAGCAGCTTTTCGAAGTACTATGGCTACACCTTC
TRBV15,many,.,TRBJ2-5,CATSRGVGAEIYQETQYF,TGTGCCACCAGCAGAGGGGTTGGAGCAGAAATATACCAAGAGACCCAGTACTTC
TRBV7-9,.,.,TRBJ2-2,CASSLGGRQNTGELFF,TGTGCCAGCAGCTTGGGGGGACGGCAAAACACCGGGGAGCTGTTTTTT
TRBV20-1,few,TRBD2,TRBJ2-7,CSVAGTSLYNEQYF,TGCAGTGTAGCCGGGACTAGCCTCTACAATGAGCAGTACTTC
TRBV25-1,many,TRBD2,TRBJ2-1,CASSAWTSGGIDEQFF,TGTGCCAGCAGTGCTTGGACTAGCGGGGGTATCGATGAGCAGTTCTTC
TRBV11-2,.,.,TRBJ2-5,CASSLDSQSGAQYF,TGTGCCAGCAGCTTAGATAGCCAGTCTGGGGCCCAGTACTTC
TRBV7-2,many,TRBD1,TRBJ2-5,CASSPGQGRLQETQYF,TGTGCCAGCAGCCCGGGACAGGGACGTCTCCAAGAGACCCAGTACTTC
TRBV20-1,many,.,TRBJ1-6,CSARPGQGYSPLHF,TGCAGTGCTAGACCCGGGCAGGGCTATTCACCCCTCCACTTT
TRBV20-1,.,.,TRBJ1-4,CSARGGGDEKLFF,TGCAGTGCTAGAGGTGGAGGCGATGAAAAACTGTTTTTT
TRBV3-1,.,.,TRBJ2-3,CASRPRVLASDTQYF,TGTGCCAGCAGGCCAAGGGTTCTAGCCTCAGATACGCAGTATTTT
TRBV6-2/TRBV6-3,many,TRBD1,TRBJ1-2,CASSATSQGSYGYTF,TGTGCCAGCAGTGCTACCTCACAGGGGTCCTATGGCTACACCTTC
TRBV27,.,TRBD2,TRBJ2-5,CASRGLAGGGETQYF,TGTGCCAGCAGGGGACTAGCGGGGGGCGGAGAGACCCAGTACTTC
TRBV7-2,many,TRBD1,TRBJ2-7,CASSFVLGQGNEQYF,TGTGCCAGCAGCTTTGTCTTGGGACAGGGGAACGAGCAGTACTTC
TRBV21-1,.,.,TRBJ2-5,CASSKRFAGDNEQYF,TGTGCCAGCAGCAAAAGATTCGCGGGGGACAATGAGCAGTACTTC
TRBV5-1,.,.,TRBJ2-2,CASSLARGAGELFF,TGCGCCAGCAGCTTGGCCAGGGGCGCCGGGGAGCTGTTTTTT
TRBV20-1,few,TRBD1,TRBJ2-2,CSARTGANTGELFF,TGCAGTGCTCGGACAGGGGCGAACACCGGGGAGCTGTTTTTT
TRBV30,.,TRBD2,TRBJ2-3,CAWSLSGGMTDTQYF,TGTGCCTGGAGTCTTAGCGGGGGGATGACAGATACGCAGTATTTT
TRBV10-3,.,.,TRBJ2-7,CAISESLAGGTYEQYF,TGTGCCATCAGTGAGTCGTTGGCAGGAGGCACGTACGAGCAGTACTTC
TRBV27,many,TRBD2,TRBJ2-7,CASSLYGGGSYEQYF,TGTGCCAGCAGTTTATACGGGGGGGGCTCCTACGAGCAGTACTTC